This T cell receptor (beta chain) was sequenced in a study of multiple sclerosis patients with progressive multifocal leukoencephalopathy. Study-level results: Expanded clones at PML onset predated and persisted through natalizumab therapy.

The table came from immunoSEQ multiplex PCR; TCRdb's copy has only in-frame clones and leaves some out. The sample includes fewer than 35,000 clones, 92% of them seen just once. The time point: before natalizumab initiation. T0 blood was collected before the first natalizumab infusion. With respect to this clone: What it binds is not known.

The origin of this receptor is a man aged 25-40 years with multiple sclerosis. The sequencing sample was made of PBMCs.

This CDR3 is CASSLSDRAANEQFF. CDR3 DNA: TGTGCCAGCAGCTTAAGCGACAGGGCAGCCAATGAGCAGTTCTTC. The chain employs TRBV7-9 and TRBJ2-1, with 7 nucleotides matching TRBD1. CDR1 is SEHNR and CDR2 is FQNEAQ in the germline V gene (reference sequence). V lost 2 bases and J lost 6; bases outside the gene matches: 7. There are 15 residues in the CDR3.